A single TCR beta chain is shown here with its context. The V gene lost 0 bases and the J gene lost 3 bases, with 16 bases spanning the gap. Germline V gene sequence: CDR1 MNHNS, CDR2 SASEGT. The CDR3 spans 17 residues. This entry belongs to a study of blood T cell repertoires in COVID-19. Background on the study: Acute and convalescent COVID-19 specimens originated in the United States, Italy and Spain. In each case, the material was cDNA or gDNA derived from T cells, B-cell-depleted T cells, or PBMCs.

Authors' methods: Researchers report that nucleated cell counts were estimated from reference gene primer amplification. The table came from immunoSEQ multiplex PCR; TCRdb's copy has only in-frame clones and leaves some out. The V and J calls and the clone size are those of that table, but D and trimming were determined from the DNA. The data contain about 150,000 clones, 80% to 90% of them seen just once; the ten biggest clones take up roughly 3.5%. This sequence originates from a man between 65 and 79 years old with acute or convalescent COVID-19. The material sequenced was peripheral blood. The V gene is TRBV6-1, the J gene TRBJ2-3; the D gene is possibly TRBD2 (6 bases). DNA of the CDR3: TGTGCCAGCAGTGAAGCGCCCCTAGCGAGGGCAACAGATACGCAGTATTTT. It yields the protein CASSEAPLARATDTQYF.